These T cell receptor beta chains were read from a single sample in a study of glioma-infiltrating T cells after dendritic cell vaccination. The data were produced by immunoSEQ multiplex PCR, yet TCRdb's version contains in-frame clones alone and is incomplete. The repertoire holds fewer than 85,000 clones, roughly 84% seen once, with 2% to 2.5% in the top ten. Specimen: blood, collected after dendritic cell vaccination. These receptors all stem from a human donor with glioblastoma. CDR3s include the opening cysteine and the closing phenylalanine or tryptophan. A D gene is named only where the DNA matches it firmly. Rows may omit the clone size; those that give it use once, few, many or a size class.

J,D,size,V,CDR3,DNA
TRBJ2-7,-,-,TRBV21-1,CATTEFSGYEQYF,TGTGCCACCACGGAGTTTAGCGGCTACGAGCAGTACTTC
TRBJ2-3,-,few,TRBV28,CASSPDGGTDTQYF,TGTGCCAGCAGTCCAGACGGAGGAACCGATACGCAGTATTTT
TRBJ2-2,-,-,TRBV7-8,CASSLLEGANTGELFF,TGTGCCAGCAGCTTATTGGAGGGGGCTAACACCGGGGAGCTGTTTTTT
TRBJ2-2,-,once,TRBV11-3,CASSLDRVTGELFF,TGTGCCAGCAGCTTAGACAGGGTCACCGGGGAGCTGTTTTTT
TRBJ2-3,TRBD1,once,TRBV27,CASGPRGQGTDTQYF,TGTGCCAGCGGGCCCCGAGGACAGGGCACAGATACGCAGTATTTT
TRBJ2-2,-,-,TRBV5-4,CASSFDSNTGELFF,TGTGCCAGCAGCTTTGACAGTAACACCGGGGAGCTGTTTTTT
TRBJ2-2,TRBD2,-,TRBV7-9,CASSLEGLAGGAGELFF,TGTGCCAGCAGCTTAGAAGGACTAGCGGGAGGAGCCGGGGAGCTGTTTTTT
TRBJ2-7,TRBD1,-,TRBV5-4,CASSLDRAYEQYF,TGTGCCAGCAGCCTGGACAGGGCTTACGAGCAGTACTTC
TRBJ2-7,TRBD2,-,TRBV9,CASSTGTSGYEQYF,TGTGCCAGCAGCACCGGGACTAGCGGATACGAGCAGTACTTC
TRBJ2-3,TRBD2,-,TRBV7-9,CASSYGTSGGPWDTQYF,TGTGCCAGCAGCTATGGGACTAGCGGGGGCCCTTGGGATACGCAGTATTTT
TRBJ1-5,-,-,TRBV4-1,CASSQGAHQPQHF,TGCGCCAGCAGCCAAGGGGCCCACCAGCCCCAGCATTTT
TRBJ1-1,-,-,TRBV27,CASSLGSGITEAFF,TGTGCCAGCAGTTTGGGCAGCGGAATCACTGAAGCTTTCTTT
TRBJ2-6,-,-,TRBV27,CASSRQVPWANVLTF,TGTGCCAGCAGTCGACAGGTGCCGTGGGCCAACGTCCTGACTTTC
TRBJ1-1,-,-,TRBV21-1,CASSKVYWRGFGEAFF,TGTGCCAGCAGCAAAGTTTATTGGCGGGGGTTCGGTGAAGCTTTCTTT